The source of this TCR beta chain is a study of response to subunit inactivated influenza vaccine. Whole-study results and caveats: Few additional T cells are recruited per seasonal influenza vaccination, authors suggested.

This clonotype occurred a few times. Its cognate antigen is unknown. The germline V gene has CDR1 MDHEN and CDR2 SYDVKM. This CDR3 contains 14 residues. J was trimmed by 7 bases and V by 7 bases; bases with no gene match: 11. TCRdb used MiXCR to reprocess the RT-PCR reads, holding one entry per CDR3 protein. Among around 190,000 distinct CDR3 sequences listed, 9.2% were seen once. The V call is TRBV28, the J call TRBJ2-7; 9 bases are a match to TRBD1. This TCR derives from a middle-aged man who received an inactivated influenza vaccine. This sample comprised non-naive T cells sorted from PBMCs, obtained on the day of vaccination. CDR3 residues: CASNPGTGWYEQYF. The CDR3 DNA follows: TGTGCCAGCAACCCCGGGACAGGGTGGTATGAGCAGTACTTC.